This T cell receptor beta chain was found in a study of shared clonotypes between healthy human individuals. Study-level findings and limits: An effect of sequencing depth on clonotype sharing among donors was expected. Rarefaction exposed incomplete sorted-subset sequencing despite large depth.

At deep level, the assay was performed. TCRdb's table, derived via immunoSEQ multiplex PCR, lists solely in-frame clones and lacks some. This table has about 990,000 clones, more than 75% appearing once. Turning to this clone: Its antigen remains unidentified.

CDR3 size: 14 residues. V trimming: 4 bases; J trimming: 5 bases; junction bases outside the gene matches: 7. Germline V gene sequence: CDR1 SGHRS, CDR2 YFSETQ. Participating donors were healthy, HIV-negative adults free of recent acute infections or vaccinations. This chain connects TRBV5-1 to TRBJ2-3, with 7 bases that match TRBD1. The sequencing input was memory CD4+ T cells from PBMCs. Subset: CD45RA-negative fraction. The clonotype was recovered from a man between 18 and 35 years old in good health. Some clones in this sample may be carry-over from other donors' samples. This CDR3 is CASSPQGQQDTQYF. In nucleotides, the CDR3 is TGCGCCAGCAGCCCACAGGGGCAGCAAGATACGCAGTATTTT.